The T cell receptor beta chain described here comes from a study of blood T cell repertoires in COVID-19. Germline loops: CDR1 MNHEY, CDR2 SVGAGI. V was trimmed by 5 bases and J by 0 bases, leaving 4 bases between them. CDR3 size: 12 residues. Libraries were prepared by immunoSEQ multiplex PCR; TCRdb keeps only in-frame clonotypes and omits some of them. The sample has about 120,000 clones, about 86% seen once; the top ten hold more than 3%. Sequencing used peripheral blood. The V and J genes are TRBV6-5 and TRBJ1-1; D unclear. The clonotype comes from a woman aged 45-65 years with acute or convalescent COVID-19. CDR3 nucleotides: TGTGCCAGCAGTCAGTTGAACACTGAAGCTTTCTTT. Amino acid sequence: CASSQLNTEAFF.